Here is one T cell receptor (beta chain) with its context. Its antigen is unknown. Clones were sequenced by immunoSEQ multiplex PCR, and TCRdb holds only the in-frame ones, with some missing. The sample includes under 100,000 clones, roughly 90% of them seen just once. After removal of 8 bases from V and 4 bases from J, the junction contained 10 bases not matched to a gene. This CDR3 has 15 amino acids. Germline values: CDR1 LGHNT, CDR2 FRNRAP. The sample comes from a study of T cell responses to AZD1222 COVID-19 vaccine. Overall study: Second-dose intervals near 4 or 12 weeks were combined. Points from the study as a whole: Among AZD1222 vaccinees, only six were seropositive at baseline.

The specimen was peripheral blood, collected on day 0 of AZD1222 vaccination. This receptor was identified in an adult in good health. The V call is TRBV12-5, the J call TRBJ2-5, with TRBD2 matching 10 bases. CDR3 DNA sequence: TGTGCTAGTTCCCCGGAGCGGGGGGGAGGAGAGACCCAGTACTTC. It codes for CASSPERGGGETQYF.